The entry below gives a single TCR beta chain sequence along with its context. Trimming took off 3 bases at V and 2 bases at J, with 14 bases between the two ends. The CDR3 has 15 amino acids. This specimen comes from a study of CD8 T cells in Susac syndrome. Roughly 0.45 to 1 ug RNA was reverse transcribed with random hexamers. TCRdb ran MiXCR on the immunoSEQ multiplex PCR reads and lists one entry per CDR3 protein. Among about 73,000 distinct CDR3 sequences, about 95% were seen once, and the ten largest hold roughly 0.39%. Those who served as multiple sclerosis controls were treatment-naive patients with stable or active relapsing-remitting disease.

Sequenced sample: CD8+ T cells from PBMCs. V usage is TRBV12-3 or TRBV12-4 and J usage is TRBJ2-7; the D is unclear. The receptor comes from a human donor with multiple sclerosis. CDR3 protein: CASSFLGRAAYEQYF. As DNA, the CDR3 is TGTGCCAGCAGTTTTCTGGGAAGGGCTGCCTACGAGCAGTACTTC.